These 32 T cell receptor beta chains were sequenced from one sample in a study of T cells after yellow fever vaccination. TCRdb redid the calling of the 5' RACE reads with MiXCR, one entry per CDR3 protein. Of just under 600,000 distinct CDR3 sequences in the sample, roughly 14% were seen once. This material consisted of PBMCs, taken on the day of the yellow fever booster vaccination. The origin of the receptors is a man younger than 45 who received the YFV17D yellow fever vaccine.

This clonotype has more than one count but fewer than ten. The gene calls are TRBV29-1 and TRBJ1-2; no clear D gene. The CDR3 length is 10 residues. The germline CDR1 and CDR2 sequences are SQVTM and ANQGSEA. With 7 bases removed from V and 5 bases from J, the gap between germline ends came to 8 bases. The CDR3 sequence is CSALHYGYTF. CDR3 sequence (DNA): TGCAGCGCCCTACATTATGGCTACACCTTC.

In its sample, this clonotype was seen a few times. This chain uses TRBV4-3 with TRBJ2-7; 9 bases agree with TRBD2. The trim removed 1 base at V and 2 bases at J, leaving 9 bases unmatched. From germline, CDR1 is LGHNA and CDR2 YSLEER. The CDR3 covers 17 residues. CDR3 residues: CASSQGSLAGGPYEQYF. The CDR3 bases are TGCGCCAGCAGCCAAGGTTCCCTGGCGGGAGGGCCCTACGAGCAGTACTTC.

V gene TRBV15 combines with J gene TRBJ2-2; D uncertain. CDR3 size: 13 residues. V was trimmed by 1 base and J by 6 bases, leaving 6 bases between them. Germline V lookup: CDR1 LNHNV, CDR2 YYDKDF (reference sequence). CDR3 sequence (DNA): TGTGCCACCAGCAGAGTATATTCCGGGGAGCTGTTTTTT. Translated, it gives CATSRVYSGELFF. Full variable domain (missing parts from reference TRBV15 and TRBJ2-2): DAMVIQNPRYQVTQFGKPVTLSCSQTLNHNVMYWYQQKSSQAPKLLFHYYDKDFNNEADTPDNFQSRRPNTSFCFLDIRSPGLGDTAMYLCATSRVYSGELFFGEGSRLTVL.

The chain carries TRBV20-1 and TRBJ2-1; D is undetermined. The germline V gene encodes CDR1 DFQATT and CDR2 SNEGSKA (reference sequence). This CDR3 has 14 residues. V lost 3 bases, J lost 1 base, and 10 bases lay in between. The CDR3 coding sequence is TGCAGTGCTAGGAATTCCCTGTCCTACAATGAGCAGTTCTTC. Translated, it gives CSARNSLSYNEQFF.

This clonotype was counted between two and nine times. The chain joins TRBV27 to TRBJ2-1; no definite D call. Trimming stripped 3 bases from V and 0 bases from J, with 12 bases between. Germline CDR1 is MNHEY and CDR2 is SMNVEV (reference sequence). This CDR3 comprises 16 residues. The CDR3 bases are TGTGCCAGCAGTTTTGAGGCATCTAGCTCCTACAATGAGCAGTTCTTC. Translating it yields CASSFEASSSYNEQFF.

In its sample, this clonotype was seen a few times. The rearrangement links TRBV7-3 to TRBJ2-7; possible D gene TRBD2, 6 bases. The germline gives CDR1 SGHTA, CDR2 FQGTGA. The CDR3 extends over 14 amino acids. The V and J ends lost 3 bases and 5 bases respectively, with 14 bases between them. The CDR3: CASSLGGVGHEQYF. CDR3 bases: TGTGCCAGCAGCTTGGGGGGAGTCGGGCACGAGCAGTACTTC.

J is TRBJ1-4 and V is TRBV7-2, with 8 positions matching TRBD1. J gave up 4 bases and V 5 bases, and 9 bases lay outside the gene matches. Germline V gives CDR1 SGHTA, CDR2 FQGNSA. CDR3 length equals 16 residues. This CDR3 is CASSGPSGGINEKLFF. CDR3 in DNA: TGTGCCAGCAGCGGCCCTTCAGGGGGCATTAATGAAAAACTGTTTTTT.

This clonotype was picked up a small number of times. V and J are TRBV7-2 and TRBJ1-5, with D possibly TRBD1 on 5 matching bases. The CDR3 runs 15 residues. Per the germline V gene, CDR1 is SGHTA and CDR2 is FQGNSA. V dropped 5 bases and J dropped 6 bases, with 17 bases sitting between them. CDR3 nucleotides: TGTGCCAGCAGCCTCGGGACGTTTGGAGTTCAGCCCCAGCATTTT. Amino acids: CASSLGTFGVQPQHF.

In this sample, this clonotype turned up many times. The rearrangement uses TRBV20-1 and TRBJ2-1, with D tentatively TRBD2 (5 bases). The CDR3 extends over 15 amino acids. Trimming took off 6 bases at V and 5 bases at J, with 20 bases between the two ends. In germline, CDR1 is DFQATT, CDR2 SNEGSKA (reference sequence). The CDR3 DNA follows: TGCAGTGCCCCCGGGAACCCGAGCATGGACAATGAGCAGTTCTTC. Translation gives CSAPGNPSMDNEQFF.

This clonotype was seen more than once but under ten times. The chain employs TRBV3-1 and TRBJ2-7; possibly TRBD2 for D (6 bases). The germline V and J ends were trimmed by 3 bases and 3 bases, with 9 bases remaining between them. The CDR3 length is 13 residues. Germline values: CDR1 LGHDT, CDR2 YNNKEL (reference sequence). The CDR3 loop reads CASSHGSNYEQYF. In DNA form, the CDR3 reads TGTGCCAGCAGCCACGGGAGCAACTACGAGCAGTACTTC.

The rearrangement links TRBV29-1 to TRBJ1-1; TRBD1 might be the D (5 bases). The germline CDR1 and CDR2 sequences are SQVTM and ANQGSEA. This CDR3 comprises 13 residues. The V end was cut by 8 bases, the J end by 1 base, with 14 bases between. CDR3: CSSPGGGNTEAFF. CDR3 coding DNA: TGCAGCTCCCCCGGGGGAGGGAACACTGAAGCTTTCTTT. Together with reference TRBV29-1 and TRBJ1-1, the CDR3 gives the full variable domain: SAVISQKPSRDICQRGTSLTIQCQVDSQVTMMFWYRQQPGQSLTLIATANQGSEATYESGFVIDKFPISRPNLTFSTLTVSNMSPEDSSIYLCSSPGGGNTEAFFGQGTRLTVV.

This clonotype was recorded a few times. This chain links TRBV27 with TRBJ1-5; D might be TRBD1 (5 bases). Deletions cut 7 bases from V and 13 bases from J, with 8 bases between. This CDR3 spans 9 amino acids. Germline assignment: CDR1 MNHEY and CDR2 SMNVEV (reference sequence). The DNA of the CDR3 is TGTGCCAGCAAGGGACCTCAGCATTTT. Translation gives CASKGPQHF.

This clonotype occurred many times. The chain joins TRBV7-3 to TRBJ1-2; D is unclear. This CDR3 has 12 residues. The germline CDR1 and CDR2 sequences are SGHTA and FQGTGA. V lost 5 bases to trimming and J lost 4 bases, with 8 bases between them. The CDR3 sequence: CASSNAGYGYTF. CDR3 coding DNA: TGTGCCAGCAGCAACGCAGGCTATGGCTACACCTTC.

This chain uses TRBV27 with TRBJ1-5; D is uncertain. Trimming removed 7 bases at V and 2 bases at J, with 15 bases between. This CDR3 comprises 15 residues. The germline V gene has CDR1 MNHEY and CDR2 SMNVEV (reference sequence). The CDR3 is CASKPDMGGNQPQHF. The CDR3 nucleotides are TGTGCCAGCAAGCCAGACATGGGAGGCAATCAGCCCCAGCATTTT.

This clonotype was found a few times. This sequence joins TRBV29-1 and TRBJ2-7; 11 bases match TRBD1. V shed 6 bases and J 5 bases; nucleotides not matched to a gene: 6. The CDR3 extends over 13 amino acids. In germline, CDR1 is SQVTM, CDR2 ANQGSEA. The DNA for the CDR3 is TGCAGCGTCAAGGACAGGGGGCCACACGAGCAGTACTTC. Its protein product is CSVKDRGPHEQYF.

This clonotype was counted a few times. This chain uses TRBV27 with TRBJ1-2; D ambiguous. This CDR3 has 12 amino acids. V lost 7 bases and J lost 8, with 14 bases in between. CDR1 MNHEY and CDR2 SMNVEV come from the germline V gene (reference sequence). CDR3 region: CASIRHLFGYTF. As DNA, the CDR3 is TGTGCCAGCATTCGGCACCTCTTCGGCTACACCTTC.

The chain joins TRBV20-1 to TRBJ2-7; 11 bases fit TRBD2. The germline CDR1 and CDR2 sequences are DFQATT and SNEGSKA (reference sequence). This CDR3 comprises 17 residues. With V trimmed by 1 base and J by 3 bases, 11 bases remained unmatched. CDR3 DNA: TGCAGTGCTAGAGCCTCTTCCCTAGCGGGAGGCTACTACGAGCAGTACTTC. The encoded protein is CSARASSLAGGYYEQYF.

This chain connects TRBV20-1 to TRBJ1-5; perhaps TRBD1 as D (5 bases). The CDR3 loop spans 14 amino acids. Deletions cut 7 bases from V and 3 bases from J, with 16 bases between. Germline V CDR1 and CDR2: DFQATT, SNEGSKA (reference sequence). The CDR3 nucleotides read TGCAGTGTTCCCTCAGGACAAATCAATCAGCCCCAGCATTTT. Amino acids: CSVPSGQINQPQHF.

This clonotype was found a few times. The rearrangement joins TRBV5-1 to TRBJ2-3; 8 nucleotides match TRBD2. Germline V CDR1 and CDR2: SGHRS, YFSETQ. The CDR3 sequence is 16 residues long. V was clipped by 1 base and J by 3 bases; unmatched bases: 7. DNA of the CDR3: TGCGCCAGCAGCTTGTCTGTGGTAGCGGGAACAGATACGCAGTATTTT. This translates into CASSLSVVAGTDTQYF.

This clonotype was picked up a small number of times. The chain joins TRBV5-1 to TRBJ2-1, with 8 bases aligning to TRBD2. This CDR3 has 16 residues. The J segment lost 5 bases and the V segment lost 2 bases, leaving 9 bases of the junction unmatched. Germline-derived CDR1 and CDR2 are SGHRS and YFSETQ. The CDR3 DNA follows: TGCGCCAGCAGCTTAAGCCCGGGGGGGGGACACAATGAGCAGTTCTTC. Translating it yields CASSLSPGGGHNEQFF.

This clonotype occurred a few times. The chain couples TRBV28 to TRBJ2-2, with unresolved D. V was shortened by 3 bases and J by 1 base, with 9 bases between the two germline ends. The germline V gene has CDR1 MDHEN and CDR2 SYDVKM. This CDR3 has 15 residues. The CDR3 spells CASSFQWGNTGELFF. CDR3 nucleotide sequence: TGTGCCAGCAGTTTCCAGTGGGGGAACACCGGGGAGCTGTTTTTT.

The J gene is TRBJ2-5, the V gene TRBV20-1, with 9 bases fitting TRBD2. V was pared by 2 bases and J by 2 bases, with 6 bases of the junction left unmatched. The CDR3 has 15 amino acids. CDR1 is DFQATT and CDR2 is SNEGSKA in the germline V gene (reference sequence). The CDR3: CSARSSGRGQETQYF. In DNA form, the CDR3 reads TGCAGTGCTAGAAGTAGCGGGAGAGGTCAAGAGACCCAGTACTTC.

CDR3 coding DNA: TGTGCCAGCAGCGTTAGCGGGAGGGTTTACAATGAGCAGTTCTTC. Translation: CASSVSGRVYNEQFF. This rearrangement joins TRBV9 to TRBJ2-1, with 11 positions matching TRBD2. CDR1 and CDR2 (germline): SGDLS, YYNGEE. V dropped 2 bases and J dropped 4; count of bases not matched to a gene: 2. The CDR3 contains 15 residues.

The chain employs TRBV20-1 and TRBJ1-1; D call uncertain. Germline assignment: CDR1 DFQATT and CDR2 SNEGSKA (reference sequence). V lost 1 base and J lost 0, with 9 bases in between. This CDR3 spans 14 amino acids. Here the CDR3 reads CSARASAVNTEAFF. The CDR3 DNA sequence: TGCAGTGCTAGAGCTTCGGCAGTGAACACTGAAGCTTTCTTT.

This clonotype was found a few times. The gene calls are TRBV5-1 and TRBJ2-5; 8 nucleotides line up with TRBD2. The CDR3 length is 17 residues. The V gene's germline CDR1 is SGHRS and CDR2 YFSETQ. V lost 0 bases, J lost 1 base, and 8 bases stayed unmatched. The CDR3 here is CASSLARSGGAQETQYF. As DNA, the CDR3 is TGCGCCAGCAGCTTGGCCAGGTCGGGAGGGGCCCAAGAGACCCAGTACTTC.

The gene calls are TRBV7-3 and TRBJ1-1, with unresolved D. The ends were cut back, 5 bases at V and 3 bases at J, with 10 bases in the middle. Germline CDR1 SGHTA, CDR2 FQGTGA. CDR3 length equals 13 residues. In nucleotides, the CDR3 is TGTGCCAGCAGCACCACGCAGGACACTGAAGCTTTCTTT. It yields the protein CASSTTQDTEAFF. The variable domain in full, with the rest retrieved from reference TRBV7-3 and TRBJ1-1, is GAGVSQTPSNKVTEKGKYVELRCDPISGHTALYWYRQSLGQGPEFLIYFQGTGAADDSGLPNDRFFAVRPEGSVSTLKIQRTERGDSAVYLCASSTTQDTEAFFGQGTRLTVV.

V is TRBV25-1 and J is TRBJ2-3; D may match TRBD1 or TRBD2 (5 bases each). Trimming left V 3 bases short and J 6 bases short, with 13 bases between. The CDR3 sequence is 14 residues long. Germline V gene sequence: CDR1 MGHDK, CDR2 SYGVNS. The CDR3 sequence is CASSDPRGSDTQYF. CDR3 bases: TGTGCCAGCAGTGATCCCCGGGGCAGCGATACGCAGTATTTT.

This clonotype was detected only a few times. The V gene is TRBV20-1, the J gene TRBJ2-2, with TRBD2 matching 10 bases. Germline V lookup: CDR1 DFQATT, CDR2 SNEGSKA (reference sequence). The CDR3 length is 15 residues. V trimming: 3 bases; J trimming: 1 base; junction bases outside the gene matches: 2. Here the CDR3 reads CSASGLAENTGELFF. The CDR3 DNA follows: TGCAGTGCTAGCGGACTAGCGGAGAACACCGGGGAGCTGTTTTTT.

The chain has TRBV4-3 and TRBJ2-1, with unresolved D. Trimming stripped 0 bases from V and 0 bases from J, with 9 bases between. Germline CDR1 is LGHNA and CDR2 is YSLEER. There are 16 residues in the CDR3. CDR3 residues: CASSQEGKSSYNEQFF. Written as DNA, the CDR3 is TGCGCCAGCAGCCAAGAGGGAAAGAGCTCCTACAATGAGCAGTTCTTC.

This clonotype was found a few times. The V call is TRBV14, the J call TRBJ1-2; D not resolved. The CDR3 runs 10 residues. Germline V CDR1 and CDR2: SGHDN, FVKESK. Trimming removed 3 bases at V and 6 bases at J, with 2 bases between. The CDR3 reads CASSQNGYTF. CDR3 bases: TGTGCCAGCAGCCAGAATGGCTACACCTTC.

This clonotype showed up just a few times. This chain uses TRBV19 with TRBJ1-2; weak D call: TRBD1 (5 bases). The CDR3 is 14 residues long. Trimming took off 5 bases at V and 3 bases at J, with 13 bases between the two ends. The germline CDR1 and CDR2 sequences are LNHDA and SQIVND (reference sequence). DNA for the CDR3: TGTGCCAGTAGTCCTCGGGGGAGGGACTATGGCTACACCTTC. This gives the protein CASSPRGRDYGYTF.

The V gene is TRBV5-4, the J gene TRBJ1-2; D unclear. Trimming took 4 bases from V and 8 from J, leaving 12 bases between them. In germline, CDR1 is SGHNT, CDR2 YYREEE (reference sequence). The CDR3 spans 12 residues. The CDR3 nucleotides are TGTGCCAGCAGCCTGGAATTTGGGGGCTACACCTTC. It is translated as CASSLEFGGYTF. The whole variable domain, filled in from reference TRBV5-4 and TRBJ1-2, reads ETGVTQSPTHLIKTRGQQVTLRCSSQSGHNTVSWYQQALGQGPQFIFQYYREEENGRGNFPPRFSGLQFPNYSSELNVNALELDDSALYLCASSLEFGGYTFGSGTRLTVV.